A single sample gave rise to the 13 T cell receptor beta chains below, sequenced in a study of spatial heterogeneity in lung cancer. In TCRdb, the 5' RACE reads were re-called with MiXCR into one record per CDR3 protein. The sample lists tens of thousands of distinct CDR3 sequences, 5% to 6.5% seen once, with roughly 27% in the top ten. The time point: sample taken at primary tumor resection. The sample was PBMCs, taken at surgery. Every receptor here comes from a female donor with early-stage non-small cell lung cancer.

This clonotype is categorized as medium-sized. The CDR3 spells CASSFGVQETQYF. The CDR3, as DNA: TGCGCCAGCAGCTTCGGAGTCCAAGAGACCCAGTACTTC. The V call is TRBV5-1, the J call TRBJ2-5; D remains ambiguous. Germline CDR1 reads SGHRS; CDR2 reads YFSETQ. Trimming cost V 2 bases and J 1 base, with 6 bases left between them. CDR3 length: 13 residues.

There are a few counts of this clonotype. The V call is TRBV20-1, the J call TRBJ1-1; tentatively, D is TRBD1 (5 bases). V was trimmed by 6 bases and J by 3 bases, leaving 17 bases between them. CDR1 DFQATT and CDR2 SNEGSKA come from the germline V gene (reference sequence). The CDR3 covers 14 residues. CDR3 region: CSAPTGGGYTEAFF. The CDR3 DNA reads as TGCAGTGCACCCACTGGCGGGGGGTACACTGAAGCTTTCTTT.

This clonotype was observed a few times. The chain recombines TRBV7-9 with TRBJ2-1, with D possibly being TRBD1 (6 bases). V gave up 6 bases and J gave up 7 bases, with 16 bases separating them. The CDR3 has 14 residues. Germline V CDR1 and CDR2: SEHNR, FQNEAQ (reference sequence). CDR3 sequence (DNA): TGTGCCAGCAGATGGGGGACCCAGGGGAATGAGCAGTTCTTC. This gives the protein CASRWGTQGNEQFF. Combining the CDR3 with reference TRBV7-9 and TRBJ2-1 gives the whole variable domain DTGVSQNPRHKITKRGQNVTFRCDPISEHNRLYWYRQTLGQGPEFLTYFQNEAQLEKSRLLSDRFSAERPKGSFSTLEIQRTEQGDSAMYLCASRWGTQGNEQFFGPGTRLTVL.

This clonotype was seen many times. The chain employs TRBV25-1 and TRBJ2-5; TRBD1 matches 9 bases. The CDR3 has 15 amino acids. Germline CDR1 is MGHDK and CDR2 is SYGVNS. V lost 0 bases to trimming and J lost 3 bases; unmatched junction nucleotides: 2. The CDR3 loop reads CASSEYGQGKETQYF. The CDR3, as DNA: TGTGCCAGCAGTGAATACGGACAGGGGAAAGAGACCCAGTACTTC.

This clonotype was seen ten or more times. The J gene is TRBJ1-6, the V gene TRBV3-1; D gene ambiguous. Germline CDR1 and CDR2: LGHDT and YNNKEL (reference sequence). The CDR3 loop spans 12 amino acids. Trimming pared 5 bases from V and 12 bases from J, leaving 11 bases between. CDR3 nucleotide sequence: TGTGCCAGCAGCAGAGCAGTGGGACCCCTCCACTTT. Translation gives CASSRAVGPLHF.

The V and J genes are TRBV4-1 and TRBJ2-1, with unresolved D. The CDR3 extends over 11 amino acids. Deletions cut 4 bases from V and 9 bases from J, with 7 bases between. The germline V gene encodes CDR1 MGHRA and CDR2 YSYEKL. As DNA, the CDR3 is TGCGCCAGCAGCCTTCTGGGTGAGCAGTTCTTC. Protein product: CASSLLGEQFF.

This clonotype was found many times. This rearrangement joins TRBV4-2 to TRBJ2-1; 9 bases agree with TRBD2. CDR3 length: 16 amino acids. The J segment lost 8 bases and the V segment lost 1 base, leaving 9 bases of the junction unmatched. Germline V CDR1 and CDR2: LGHNA, YNFKEQ. The CDR3 region is CASSQAAGGRTDEQFF. The CDR3 DNA follows: TGTGCCAGCAGCCAAGCCGCGGGGGGGCGGACGGATGAGCAGTTCTTC.

This clonotype was picked up many times. The V gene is TRBV7-2, the J gene TRBJ2-5; either TRBD1 or TRBD2 may supply D (5 bases each). The CDR3 is made up of 17 amino acids. In germline, CDR1 is SGHTA, CDR2 FQGNSA. V shed 2 bases and J shed 4 bases, with 20 bases lying between them. CDR3: CASSLRSGLFRAETQYF. In DNA form, the CDR3 reads TGTGCCAGCAGCTTACGGTCGGGGCTCTTTAGGGCAGAGACCCAGTACTTC. The whole variable domain, filled in from reference TRBV7-2 and TRBJ2-5, reads GAGVSQSPSNKVTEKGKDVELRCDPISGHTALYWYRQSLGQGLEFLIYFQGNSAPDKSGLPSDRFSAERTGGSVSTLTIQRTQQEDSAVYLCASSLRSGLFRAETQYFGPGTRLLVL.

The sample holds a few counts of this clonotype. This rearrangement joins TRBV4-2 to TRBJ1-3; D is uncertain. The germline CDR1 and CDR2 sequences are LGHNA and YNFKEQ. The CDR3 consists of 17 residues. Between the trimmed V and J ends, which lost 0 bases and 0 bases, there was a span of 12 bases. The CDR3 region is CASSQDRIRSSGNTIYF. For the CDR3, the DNA is TGTGCCAGCAGCCAAGATCGGATCAGAAGCTCTGGAAACACCATATATTTT.

The CDR3: CASSTQGTGQPQHF. CDR3 DNA: TGTGCCAGCAGTACCCAGGGAACGGGTCAGCCCCAGCATTTT. This chain joins TRBV27 and TRBJ1-5; TRBD1 might be the D (5 bases). Germline assignment: CDR1 MNHEY and CDR2 SMNVEV (reference sequence). V lost 5 bases and J 6 bases, leaving 14 bases between the germline ends. This CDR3 has 14 amino acids.

This clonotype has at least ten counts. The J gene is TRBJ1-1, the V gene TRBV16, with D perhaps matching TRBD1 (5 bases). Trimming removed 0 bases from V and 0 bases from J, with 8 bases in between. The CDR3 has 15 residues. Germline V gene sequence: CDR1 KGHSY, CDR2 FQNENV. In DNA, the CDR3 is TGTGCCAGCAGCCAATCAGGGGCGGTGAACACTGAAGCTTTCTTT. This encodes CASSQSGAVNTEAFF.

This clonotype was seen many times. The gene calls are TRBV7-2 and TRBJ1-4; 8 bases align to TRBD1. The germline V gene encodes CDR1 SGHTA and CDR2 FQGNSA. With V trimmed by 2 bases and J by 0 bases, 2 bases remained unmatched. The CDR3 is 16 amino acids. The CDR3: CASSLPGQATNEKLFF. CDR3 sequence (DNA): TGTGCCAGCAGCTTACCGGGACAGGCAACTAATGAAAAACTGTTTTTT. Variable domain in full (rest from reference TRBV7-2 and TRBJ1-4): GAGVSQSPSNKVTEKGKDVELRCDPISGHTALYWYRQSLGQGLEFLIYFQGNSAPDKSGLPSDRFSAERTGGSVSTLTIQRTQQEDSAVYLCASSLPGQATNEKLFFGSGTQLSVL.

There are many counts of this clonotype. The V call is TRBV12-3 or TRBV12-4, the J call TRBJ1-5, with 9 nucleotides matching TRBD1. J was trimmed by 7 bases and V by 5 bases; bases with no gene match: 6. The CDR3 extends over 14 amino acids. The CDR3 region is CASSPRTGAQPQHF. CDR3 bases: TGTGCCAGCAGTCCGCGGACAGGGGCCCAGCCCCAGCATTTT.